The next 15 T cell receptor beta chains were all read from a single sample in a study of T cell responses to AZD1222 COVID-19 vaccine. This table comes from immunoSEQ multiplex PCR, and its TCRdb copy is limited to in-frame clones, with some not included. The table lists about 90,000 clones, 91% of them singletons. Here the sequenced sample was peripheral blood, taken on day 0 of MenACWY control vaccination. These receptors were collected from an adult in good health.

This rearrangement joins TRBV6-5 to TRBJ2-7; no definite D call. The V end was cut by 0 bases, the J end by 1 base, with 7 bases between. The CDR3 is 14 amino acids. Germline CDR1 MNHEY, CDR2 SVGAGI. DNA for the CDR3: TGTGCCAGCAGTTACTCGTACGAGTCCTACGAGCAGTACTTC. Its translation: CASSYSYESYEQYF.

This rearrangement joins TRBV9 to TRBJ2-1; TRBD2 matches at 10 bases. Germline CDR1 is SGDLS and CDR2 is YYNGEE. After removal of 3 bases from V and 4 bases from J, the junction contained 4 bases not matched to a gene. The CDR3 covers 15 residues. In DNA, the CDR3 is TGTGCCAGCAGCGAGATAGCGGGGGGATACAATGAGCAGTTCTTC. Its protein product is CASSEIAGGYNEQFF.

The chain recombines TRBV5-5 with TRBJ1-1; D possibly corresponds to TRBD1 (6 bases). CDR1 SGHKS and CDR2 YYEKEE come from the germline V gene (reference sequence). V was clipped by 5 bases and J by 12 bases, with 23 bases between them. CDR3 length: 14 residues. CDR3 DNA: TGTGCCAGCAGTCCCGCCACGGGGGCCGGTCGTCCTTTCTTT. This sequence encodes CASSPATGAGRPFF.

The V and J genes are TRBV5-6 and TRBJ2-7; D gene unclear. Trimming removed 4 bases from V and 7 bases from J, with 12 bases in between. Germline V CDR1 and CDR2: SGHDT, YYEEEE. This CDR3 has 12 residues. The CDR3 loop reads CASSVGPQEQYF. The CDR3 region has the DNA TGTGCCAGCAGCGTAGGGCCGCAGGAGCAGTACTTC. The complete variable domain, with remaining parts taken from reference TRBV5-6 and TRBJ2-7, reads DAGVTQSPTHLIKTRGQQVTLRCSPKSGHDTVSWYQQALGQGPQFIFQYYEEEERQRGNFPDRFSGHQFPNYSSELNVNALLLGDSALYLCASSVGPQEQYFGPGTRLTVT.

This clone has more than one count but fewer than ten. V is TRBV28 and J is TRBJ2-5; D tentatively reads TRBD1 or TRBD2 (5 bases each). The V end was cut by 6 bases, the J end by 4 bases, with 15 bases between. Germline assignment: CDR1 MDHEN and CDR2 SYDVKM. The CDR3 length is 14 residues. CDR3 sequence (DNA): TGTGCCAGCAGGGGGGTTAGGGGTGTAGAGACCCAGTACTTC. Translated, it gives CASRGVRGVETQYF.

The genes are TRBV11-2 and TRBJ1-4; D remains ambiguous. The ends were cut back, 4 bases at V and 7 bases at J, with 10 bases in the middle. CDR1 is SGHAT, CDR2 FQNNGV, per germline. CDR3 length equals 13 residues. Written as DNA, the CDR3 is TGTGCCAGCAGCTCCCGCTTGGGTGAAAAACTGTTTTTT. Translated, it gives CASSSRLGEKLFF. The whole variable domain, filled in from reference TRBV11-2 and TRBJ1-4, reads EAGVAQSPRYKIIEKRQSVAFWCNPISGHATLYWYQQILGQGPKLLIQFQNNGVVDDSQLPKDRFSAERLKGVDSTLKIQPAKLEDSAVYLCASSSRLGEKLFFGSGTQLSVL.

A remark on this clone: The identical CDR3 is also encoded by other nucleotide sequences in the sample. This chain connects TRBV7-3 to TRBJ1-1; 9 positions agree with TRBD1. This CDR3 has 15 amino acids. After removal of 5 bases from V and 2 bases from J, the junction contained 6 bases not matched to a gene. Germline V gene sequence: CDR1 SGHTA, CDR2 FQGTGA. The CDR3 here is CASSPQGALNTEAFF. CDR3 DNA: TGTGCCAGCAGCCCACAGGGGGCATTAAACACTGAAGCTTTCTTT. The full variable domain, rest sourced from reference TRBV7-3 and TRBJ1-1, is GAGVSQTPSNKVTEKGKYVELRCDPISGHTALYWYRQSLGQGPEFLIYFQGTGAADDSGLPNDRFFAVRPEGSVSTLKIQRTERGDSAVYLCASSPQGALNTEAFFGQGTRLTVV.

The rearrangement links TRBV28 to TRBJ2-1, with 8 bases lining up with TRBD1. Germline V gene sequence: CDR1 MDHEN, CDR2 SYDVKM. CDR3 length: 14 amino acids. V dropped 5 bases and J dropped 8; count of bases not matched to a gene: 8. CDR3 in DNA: TGTGCCAGCAGTGTAACCAGGGGGCACCATGAGCAGTTCTTC. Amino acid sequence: CASSVTRGHHEQFF.

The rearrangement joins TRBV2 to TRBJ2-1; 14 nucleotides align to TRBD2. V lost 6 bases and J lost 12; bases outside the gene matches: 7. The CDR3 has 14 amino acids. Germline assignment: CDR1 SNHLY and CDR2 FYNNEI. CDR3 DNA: TGTGCCAGCAGCCAGGGACTAGCGGGAGCGGCGCAGTTCTTC. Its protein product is CASSQGLAGAAQFF.

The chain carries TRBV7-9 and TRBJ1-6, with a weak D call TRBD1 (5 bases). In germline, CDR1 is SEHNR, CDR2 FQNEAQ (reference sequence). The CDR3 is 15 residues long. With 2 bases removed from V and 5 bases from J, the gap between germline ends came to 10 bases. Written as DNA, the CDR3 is TGTGCCAGCAGCTTAACCGCAGGGCATAATTCACCCCTCCACTTT. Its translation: CASSLTAGHNSPLHF.

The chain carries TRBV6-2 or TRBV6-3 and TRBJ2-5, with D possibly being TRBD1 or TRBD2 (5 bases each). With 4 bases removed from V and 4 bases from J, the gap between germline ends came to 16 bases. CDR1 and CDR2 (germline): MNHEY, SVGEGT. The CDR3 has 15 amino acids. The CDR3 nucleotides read TGTGCCAGCAGTTTCAACGGGGCAGGCGGAGAGACCCAGTACTTC. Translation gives CASSFNGAGGETQYF.

In nucleotides, the CDR3 is TGTGCCAGCAGTCCGTCCCGGGACACCTACGAGCAGTACTTC. It specifies CASSPSRDTYEQYF. This chain joins TRBV27 and TRBJ2-7, with TRBD1 as a possible D gene (6 bases). The CDR3 sequence is 14 residues long. CDR1 is MNHEY and CDR2 is SMNVEV in the germline V gene (reference sequence). The V end lost 5 bases, the J end lost 2 bases, and 13 bases lay between the germline ends.

CDR3 nucleotide sequence: TGTGCCAGCTCACCCGGACAGTCTGGAAACACCATATATTTT. Protein: CASSPGQSGNTIYF. V usage is TRBV18 and J usage is TRBJ1-3; tentative D call: TRBD1 (6 bases). The length of the CDR3 is 14 residues. From germline, CDR1 is KGHSH and CDR2 LQKENI. V was pared by 3 bases and J by 1 base, with 7 bases between.

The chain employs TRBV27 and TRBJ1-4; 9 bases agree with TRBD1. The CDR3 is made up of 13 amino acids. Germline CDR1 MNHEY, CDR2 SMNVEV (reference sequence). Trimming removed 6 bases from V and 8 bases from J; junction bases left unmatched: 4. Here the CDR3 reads CASRQGAGEKLFF. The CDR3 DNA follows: TGTGCCAGCAGACAGGGGGCAGGGGAAAAACTGTTTTTT.

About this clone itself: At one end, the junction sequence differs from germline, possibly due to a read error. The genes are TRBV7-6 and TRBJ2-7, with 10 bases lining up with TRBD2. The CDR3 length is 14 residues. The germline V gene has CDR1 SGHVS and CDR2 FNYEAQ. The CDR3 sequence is CASSLAERGGSVDF. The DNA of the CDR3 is TGTGCCAGCAGCTTAGCTGAGCGGGGGGGGTCCGTGGACTTC.